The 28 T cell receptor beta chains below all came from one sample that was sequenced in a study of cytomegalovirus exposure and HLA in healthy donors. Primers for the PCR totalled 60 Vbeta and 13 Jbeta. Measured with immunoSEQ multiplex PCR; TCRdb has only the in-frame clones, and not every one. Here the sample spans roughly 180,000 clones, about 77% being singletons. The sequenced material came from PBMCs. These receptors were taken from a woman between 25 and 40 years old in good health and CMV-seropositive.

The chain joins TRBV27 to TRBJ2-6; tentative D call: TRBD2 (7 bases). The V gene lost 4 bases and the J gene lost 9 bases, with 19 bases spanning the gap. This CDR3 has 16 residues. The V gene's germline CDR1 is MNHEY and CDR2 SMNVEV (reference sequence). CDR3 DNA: TGTGCCAGCAGTTCTTTGGGGAGGGACATACACAACGTCCTGACTTTC. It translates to CASSSLGRDIHNVLTF.

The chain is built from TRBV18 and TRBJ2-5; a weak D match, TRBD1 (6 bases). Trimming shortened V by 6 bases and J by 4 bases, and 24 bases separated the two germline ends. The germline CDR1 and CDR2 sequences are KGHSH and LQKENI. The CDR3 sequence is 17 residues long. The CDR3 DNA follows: TGTGCCAGCTCTCACAACGTCCTACAGGGAGAGGTAGAGACCCAGTACTTC. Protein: CASSHNVLQGEVETQYF.

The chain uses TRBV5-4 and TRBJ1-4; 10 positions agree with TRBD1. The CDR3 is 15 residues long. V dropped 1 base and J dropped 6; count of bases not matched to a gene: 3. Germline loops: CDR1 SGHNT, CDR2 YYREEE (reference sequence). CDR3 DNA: TGTGCCAGCAGCTTGCCCGGGACAGGGGATGAAAAACTGTTTTTT. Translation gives CASSLPGTGDEKLFF.

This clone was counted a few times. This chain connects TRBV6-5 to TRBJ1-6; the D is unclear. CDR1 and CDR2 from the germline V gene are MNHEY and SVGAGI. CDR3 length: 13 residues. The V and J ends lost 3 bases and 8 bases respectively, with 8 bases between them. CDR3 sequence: CASSYGQDSPLHF. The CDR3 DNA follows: TGTGCCAGCAGTTATGGGCAGGATTCACCCCTCCACTTT.

In nucleotides, the CDR3 is TGTGCCAGCAGCCAAGGAGGGAGCACAGATACGCAGTATTTT. It yields the protein CASSQGGSTDTQYF. The chain carries TRBV11-2 and TRBJ2-3; weak D call: TRBD2 (6 bases). Germline V gene sequence: CDR1 SGHAT, CDR2 FQNNGV. The CDR3 contains 14 residues. V lost 5 bases to trimming and J lost 0 bases, with 9 bases between them.

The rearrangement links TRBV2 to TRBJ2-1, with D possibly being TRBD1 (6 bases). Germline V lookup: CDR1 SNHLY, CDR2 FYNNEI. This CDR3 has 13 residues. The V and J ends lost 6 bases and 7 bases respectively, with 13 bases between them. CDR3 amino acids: CASRTAGVNEQFF. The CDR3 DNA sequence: TGTGCCAGCAGGACGGCAGGGGTAAATGAGCAGTTCTTC.

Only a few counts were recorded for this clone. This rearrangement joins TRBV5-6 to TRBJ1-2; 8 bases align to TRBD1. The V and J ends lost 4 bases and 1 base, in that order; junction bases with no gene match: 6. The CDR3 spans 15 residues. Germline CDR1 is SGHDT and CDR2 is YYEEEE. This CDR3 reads CASSADRGSNYGYTF. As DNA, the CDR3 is TGTGCCAGCAGCGCCGACAGGGGTAGTAACTATGGCTACACCTTC.

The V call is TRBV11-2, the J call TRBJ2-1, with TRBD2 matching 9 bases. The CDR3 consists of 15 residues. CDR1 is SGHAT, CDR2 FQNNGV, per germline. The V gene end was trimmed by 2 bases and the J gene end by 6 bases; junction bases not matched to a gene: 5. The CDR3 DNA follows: TGTGCCAGCAGCTTACGCGGGGGGGTTCTCAATGAGCAGTTCTTC. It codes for CASSLRGGVLNEQFF.

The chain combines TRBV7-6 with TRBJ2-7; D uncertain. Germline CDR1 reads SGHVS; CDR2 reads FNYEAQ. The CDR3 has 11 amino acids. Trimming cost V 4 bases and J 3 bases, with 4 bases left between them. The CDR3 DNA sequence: TGTGCCAGCAGCTCCCTCTACGAGCAGTACTTC. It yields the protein CASSSLYEQYF.

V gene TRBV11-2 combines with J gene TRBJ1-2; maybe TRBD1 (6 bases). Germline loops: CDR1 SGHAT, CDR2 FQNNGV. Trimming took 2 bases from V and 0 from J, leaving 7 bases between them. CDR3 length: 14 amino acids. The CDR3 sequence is CASSLSGANYGYTF. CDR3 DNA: TGTGCCAGCAGCTTATCAGGGGCTAACTATGGCTACACCTTC.

CDR3: CASSSDHGTGNTGELFF. CDR3 nucleotide sequence: TGTGCCAGCAGCTCAGACCACGGGACAGGGAATACCGGGGAGCTGTTTTTT. The V gene is TRBV7-2, the J gene TRBJ2-2; 9 bases are shared with TRBD1. V was pared by 4 bases and J by 5 bases, with 11 bases of the junction left unmatched. CDR3 length equals 17 residues. Germline V CDR1 and CDR2: SGHTA, FQGNSA.

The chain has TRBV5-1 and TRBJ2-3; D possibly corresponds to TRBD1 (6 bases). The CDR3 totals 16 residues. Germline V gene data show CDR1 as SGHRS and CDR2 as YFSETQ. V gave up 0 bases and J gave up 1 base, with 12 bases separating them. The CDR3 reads CASSLVGQMGTDTQYF. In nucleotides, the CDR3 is TGCGCCAGCAGCTTGGTAGGACAGATGGGCACAGATACGCAGTATTTT.

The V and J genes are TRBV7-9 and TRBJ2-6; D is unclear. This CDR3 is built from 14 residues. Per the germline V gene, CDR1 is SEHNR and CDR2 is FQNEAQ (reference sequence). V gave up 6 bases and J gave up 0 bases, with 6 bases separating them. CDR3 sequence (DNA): TGTGCCAGCAGTAAGAGCTCTGGGGCCAACGTCCTGACTTTC. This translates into CASSKSSGANVLTF.

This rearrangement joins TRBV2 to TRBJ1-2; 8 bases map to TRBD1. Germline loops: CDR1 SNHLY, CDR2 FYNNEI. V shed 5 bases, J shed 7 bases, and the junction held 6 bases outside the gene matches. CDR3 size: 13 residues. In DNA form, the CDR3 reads TGTGCCAGCAGTCAGGACAGGGCCGGTGGCTACACCTTC. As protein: CASSQDRAGGYTF.

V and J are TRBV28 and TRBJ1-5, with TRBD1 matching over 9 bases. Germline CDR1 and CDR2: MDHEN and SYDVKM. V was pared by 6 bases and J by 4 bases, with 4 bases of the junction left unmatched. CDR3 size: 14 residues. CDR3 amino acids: CASSSDRGNQPQHF. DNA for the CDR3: TGTGCCAGCAGCTCGGACAGGGGTAATCAGCCCCAGCATTTT. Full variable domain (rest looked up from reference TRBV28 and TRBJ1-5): DVKVTQSSRYLVKRTGEKVFLECVQDMDHENMFWYRQDPGLGLRLIYFSYDVKMKEKGDIPEGYSVSREKKERFSLILESASTNQTSMYLCASSSDRGNQPQHFGDGTRLSIL.

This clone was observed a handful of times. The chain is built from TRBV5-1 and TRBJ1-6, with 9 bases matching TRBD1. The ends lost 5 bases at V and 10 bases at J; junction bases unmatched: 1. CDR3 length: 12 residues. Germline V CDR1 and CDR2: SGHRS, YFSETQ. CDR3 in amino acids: CASRTGGSPLHF. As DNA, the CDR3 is TGCGCCAGCAGGACAGGGGGATCACCCCTCCACTTT.

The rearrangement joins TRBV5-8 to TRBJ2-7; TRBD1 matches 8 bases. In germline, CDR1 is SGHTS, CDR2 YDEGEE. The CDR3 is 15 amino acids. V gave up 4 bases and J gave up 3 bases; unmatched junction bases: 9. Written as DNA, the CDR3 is TGTGCCAGCAGCCCGGGGACAGGTAATCACTACGAGCAGTACTTC. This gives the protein CASSPGTGNHYEQYF.

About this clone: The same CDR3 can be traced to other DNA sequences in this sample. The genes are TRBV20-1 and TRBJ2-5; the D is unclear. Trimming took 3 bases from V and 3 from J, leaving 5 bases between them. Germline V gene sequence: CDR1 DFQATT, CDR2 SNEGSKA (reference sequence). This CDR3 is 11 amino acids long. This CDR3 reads CSASSEETQYF. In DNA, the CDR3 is TGCAGTGCTAGCAGTGAAGAGACCCAGTACTTC.

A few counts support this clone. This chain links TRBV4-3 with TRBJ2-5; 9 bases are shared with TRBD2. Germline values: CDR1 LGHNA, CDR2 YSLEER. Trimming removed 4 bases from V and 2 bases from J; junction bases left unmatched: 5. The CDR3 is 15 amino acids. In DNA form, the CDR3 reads TGCGCCAGCAGCCCATTGCGGGGGGGGCAAGAGACCCAGTACTTC. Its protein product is CASSPLRGGQETQYF.

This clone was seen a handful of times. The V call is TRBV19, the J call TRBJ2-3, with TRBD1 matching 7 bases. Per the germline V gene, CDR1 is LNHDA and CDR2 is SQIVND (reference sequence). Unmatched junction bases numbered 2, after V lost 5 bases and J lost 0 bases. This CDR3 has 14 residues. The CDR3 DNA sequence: TGTGCCAGTAGTGGGACAGCTAGCACAGATACGCAGTATTTT. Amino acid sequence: CASSGTASTDTQYF.

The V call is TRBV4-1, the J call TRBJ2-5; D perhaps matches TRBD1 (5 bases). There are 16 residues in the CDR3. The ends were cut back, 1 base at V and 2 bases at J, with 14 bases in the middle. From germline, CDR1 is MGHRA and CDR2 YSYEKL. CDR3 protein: CASSQAYGALQETQYF. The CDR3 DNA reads TGCGCCAGCAGCCAAGCCTATGGGGCGTTACAAGAGACCCAGTACTTC.

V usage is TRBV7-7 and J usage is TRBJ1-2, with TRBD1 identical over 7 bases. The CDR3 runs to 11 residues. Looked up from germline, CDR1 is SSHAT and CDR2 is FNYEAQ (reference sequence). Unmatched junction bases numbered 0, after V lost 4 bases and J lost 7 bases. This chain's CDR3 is CASSWTGGYTF. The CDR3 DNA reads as TGTGCCAGCAGCTGGACAGGTGGCTACACCTTC.

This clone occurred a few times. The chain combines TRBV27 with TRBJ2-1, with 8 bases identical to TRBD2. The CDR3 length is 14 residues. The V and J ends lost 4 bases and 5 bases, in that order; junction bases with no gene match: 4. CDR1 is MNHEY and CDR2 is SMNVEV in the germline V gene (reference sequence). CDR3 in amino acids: CASSSGGRNNEQFF. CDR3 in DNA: TGTGCCAGCAGTTCGGGGGGGAGGAACAATGAGCAGTTCTTC.

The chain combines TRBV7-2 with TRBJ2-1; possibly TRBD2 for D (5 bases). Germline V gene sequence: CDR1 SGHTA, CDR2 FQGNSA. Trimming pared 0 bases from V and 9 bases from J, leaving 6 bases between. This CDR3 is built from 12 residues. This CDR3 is CASSLAGSEQFF. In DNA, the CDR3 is TGTGCCAGCAGCTTAGCAGGGAGTGAGCAGTTCTTC.

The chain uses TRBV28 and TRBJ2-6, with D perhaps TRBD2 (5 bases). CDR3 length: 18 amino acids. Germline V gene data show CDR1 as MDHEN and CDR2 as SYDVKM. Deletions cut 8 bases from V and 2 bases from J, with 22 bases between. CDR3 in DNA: TGTGCCAGCCACCGTTCAGTTCGTGAGGGCGCTGGGGCCAACGTCCTGACTTTC. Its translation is CASHRSVREGAGANVLTF.

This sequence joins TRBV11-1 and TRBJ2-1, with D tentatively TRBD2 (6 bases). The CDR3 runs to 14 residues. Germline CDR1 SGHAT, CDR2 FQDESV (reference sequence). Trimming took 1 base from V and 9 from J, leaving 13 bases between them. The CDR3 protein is CASSLGRAVGEQFF. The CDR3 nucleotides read TGTGCCAGCAGCTTAGGGAGGGCCGTGGGTGAGCAGTTCTTC.

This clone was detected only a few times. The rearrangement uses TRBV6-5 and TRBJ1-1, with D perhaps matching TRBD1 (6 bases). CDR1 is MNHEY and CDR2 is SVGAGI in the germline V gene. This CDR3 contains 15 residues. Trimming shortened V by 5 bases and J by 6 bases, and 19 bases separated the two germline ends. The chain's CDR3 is CASSRTGRTGAEAFF. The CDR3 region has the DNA TGTGCCAGCAGTCGAACAGGGCGGACCGGCGCTGAAGCTTTCTTT.

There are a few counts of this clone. DNA for the CDR3: TGTGCCAGCAGCTCGTTAGCGGACCTGGCCCCTTATTTT. Its translation is CASSSLADLAPYF. V is TRBV7-8 and J is TRBJ2-3; TRBD2 might be the D (6 bases). The CDR3 covers 13 residues. Trimming pared 4 bases from V and 15 bases from J, leaving 20 bases between. Per the germline V gene, CDR1 is SGHVS and CDR2 is FQNEAQ.